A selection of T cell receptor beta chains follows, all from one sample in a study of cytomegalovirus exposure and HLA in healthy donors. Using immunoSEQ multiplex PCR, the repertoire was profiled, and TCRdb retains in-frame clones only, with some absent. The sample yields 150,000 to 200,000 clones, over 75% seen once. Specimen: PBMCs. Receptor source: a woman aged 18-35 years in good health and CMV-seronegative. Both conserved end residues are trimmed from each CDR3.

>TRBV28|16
ASSLAGQGFSGANVLT
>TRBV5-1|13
ASSLGAGSRDTQY
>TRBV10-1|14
ASSDGNGGRDNEQF
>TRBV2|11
ASSGDREYGYT
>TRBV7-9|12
ATNIAGANYEQY
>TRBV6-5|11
ASSYPDSYEQY
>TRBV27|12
ASSFLGGNQPQH
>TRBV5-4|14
ASSSSRSGSYNEQF
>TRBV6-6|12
ASRRTGVEDGYT
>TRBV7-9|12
ASSFGQPSYEQY
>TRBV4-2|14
ASSRENNGAASEAF
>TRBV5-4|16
ASSLMGTGGHNRYGYT
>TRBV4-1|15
ASSQVIGQGAGDEQF
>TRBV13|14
ASSPAPGQGFYGYT
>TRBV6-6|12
ASSYSSGYYGYT
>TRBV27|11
ASSLTVNTEAF